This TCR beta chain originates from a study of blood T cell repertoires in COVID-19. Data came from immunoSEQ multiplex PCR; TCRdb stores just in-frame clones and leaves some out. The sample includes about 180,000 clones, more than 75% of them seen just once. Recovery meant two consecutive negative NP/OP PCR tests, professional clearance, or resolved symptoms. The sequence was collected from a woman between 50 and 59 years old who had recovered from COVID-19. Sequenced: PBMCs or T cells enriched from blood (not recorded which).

CDR3 region: CASSLGVMGQGLPAETQYF. The CDR3 DNA sequence: TGTGCCAGCAGCTTAGGCGTTATGGGACAGGGGTTACCGGCGGAGACCCAGTACTTC. The rearrangement links TRBV7-9 to TRBJ2-5, with 10 bases fitting TRBD1. J gave up 5 bases and V 1 base, and 16 bases lay outside the gene matches. In germline, CDR1 is SEHNR, CDR2 FQNEAQ (reference sequence). The CDR3 is 19 amino acids.